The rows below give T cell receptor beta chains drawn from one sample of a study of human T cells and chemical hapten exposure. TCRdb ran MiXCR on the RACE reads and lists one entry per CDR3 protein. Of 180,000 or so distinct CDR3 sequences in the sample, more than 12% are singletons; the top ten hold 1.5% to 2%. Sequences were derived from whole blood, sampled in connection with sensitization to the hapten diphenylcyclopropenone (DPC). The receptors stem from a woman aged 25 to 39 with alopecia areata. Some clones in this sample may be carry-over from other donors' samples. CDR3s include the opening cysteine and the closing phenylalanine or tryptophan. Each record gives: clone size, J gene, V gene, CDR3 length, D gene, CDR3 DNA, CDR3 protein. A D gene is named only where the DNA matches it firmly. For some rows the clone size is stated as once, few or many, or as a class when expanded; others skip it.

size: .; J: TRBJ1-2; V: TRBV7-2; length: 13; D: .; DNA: TGTGCCAGCAGCTTAGACACCTACTATGGCTACACCTTC; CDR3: CASSLDTYYGYTF
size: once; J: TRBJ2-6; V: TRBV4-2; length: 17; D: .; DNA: TGTGCCAGCAGCCAAGCAGGGTCCCTCTCTGGGGCCAACGTCCTGACTTTC; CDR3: CASSQAGSLSGANVLTF
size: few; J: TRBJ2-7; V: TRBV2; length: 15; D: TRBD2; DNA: TGTGCCAGCAGTGAACAGACTAGCGGGGAGTACGAGCAGTACTTC; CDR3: CASSEQTSGEYEQYF
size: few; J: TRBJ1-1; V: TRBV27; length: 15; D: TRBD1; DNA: TGTGCCAGCAGCCCACGGACAGGGCCGAACACTGAAGCTTTCTTT; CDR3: CASSPRTGPNTEAFF
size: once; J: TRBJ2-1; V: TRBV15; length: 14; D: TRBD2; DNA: TGTGCCACCAGCAGACGGAGCGGGATTAATGAGCAGTTCTTC; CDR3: CATSRRSGINEQFF
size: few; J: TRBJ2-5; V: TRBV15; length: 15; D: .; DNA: TGTGCCACCAGCAGAGAAAGAGCGGATTTGGGGACCCAGTACTTC; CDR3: CATSRERADLGTQYF
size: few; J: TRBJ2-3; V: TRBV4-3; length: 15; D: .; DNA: TGCGCCAGCAGCCAAGATTACGGGCGCACAGATACGCAGTATTTT; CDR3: CASSQDYGRTDTQYF
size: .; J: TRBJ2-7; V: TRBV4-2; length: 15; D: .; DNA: TGTGCCAGCAGCCAAGAATCAGGGAGTGTAGGGGAGCAGTACTTC; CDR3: CASSQESGSVGEQYF
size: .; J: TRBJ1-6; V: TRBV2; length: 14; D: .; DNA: TGTGCCAGCAGTGAGTACAGACCCAATTCACCCCTCCACTTT; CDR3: CASSEYRPNSPLHF
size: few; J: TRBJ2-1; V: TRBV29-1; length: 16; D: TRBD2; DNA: TGCAGCGTTGAAGATCTTAGCGGGCGCTCCTACAATGAGCAGTTCTTC; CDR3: CSVEDLSGRSYNEQFF